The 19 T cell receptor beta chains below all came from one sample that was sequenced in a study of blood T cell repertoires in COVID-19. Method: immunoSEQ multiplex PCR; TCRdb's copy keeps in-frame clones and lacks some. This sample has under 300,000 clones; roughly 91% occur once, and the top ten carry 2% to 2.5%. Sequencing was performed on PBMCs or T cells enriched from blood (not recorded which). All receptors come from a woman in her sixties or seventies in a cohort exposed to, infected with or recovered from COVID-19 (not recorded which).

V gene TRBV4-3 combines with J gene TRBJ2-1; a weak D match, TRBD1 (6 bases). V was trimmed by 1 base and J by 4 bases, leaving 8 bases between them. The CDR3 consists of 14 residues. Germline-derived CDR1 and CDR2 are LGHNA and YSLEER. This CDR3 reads CASSQGTEYNEQFF. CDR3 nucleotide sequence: TGCGCCAGCAGCCAAGGGACAGAGTACAATGAGCAGTTCTTC.

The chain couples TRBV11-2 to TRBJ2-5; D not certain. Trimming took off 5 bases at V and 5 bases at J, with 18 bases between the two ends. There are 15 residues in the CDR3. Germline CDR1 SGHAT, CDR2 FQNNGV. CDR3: CASSARIGAGETQYF. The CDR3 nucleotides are TGTGCCAGCAGCGCCCGGATAGGAGCCGGGGAGACCCAGTACTTC.

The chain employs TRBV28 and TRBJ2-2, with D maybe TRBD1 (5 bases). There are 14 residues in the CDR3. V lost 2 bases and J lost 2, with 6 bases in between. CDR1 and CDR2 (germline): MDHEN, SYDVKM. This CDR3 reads CASSLGHNTGELFF. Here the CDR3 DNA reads TGTGCCAGCAGTTTAGGACATAACACCGGGGAGCTGTTTTTT.

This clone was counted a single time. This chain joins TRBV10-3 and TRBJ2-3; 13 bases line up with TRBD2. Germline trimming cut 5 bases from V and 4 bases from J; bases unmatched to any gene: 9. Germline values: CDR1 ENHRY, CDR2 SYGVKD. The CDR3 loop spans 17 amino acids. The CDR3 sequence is CAISNALGLAGSDTQYF. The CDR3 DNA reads TGTGCCATCAGTAACGCGTTGGGACTAGCGGGGTCAGATACGCAGTATTTT.

The DNA for the CDR3 is TGTGCCAGCAGTGAACTTAGCGGGAGATCCGAGACCCAGTACTTC. Its translation: CASSELSGRSETQYF. The rearrangement joins TRBV2 to TRBJ2-5, with TRBD2 matching 9 bases. The germline V gene encodes CDR1 SNHLY and CDR2 FYNNEI. The V and J ends lost 2 bases and 5 bases, in that order; junction bases with no gene match: 6. CDR3 length equals 15 residues.

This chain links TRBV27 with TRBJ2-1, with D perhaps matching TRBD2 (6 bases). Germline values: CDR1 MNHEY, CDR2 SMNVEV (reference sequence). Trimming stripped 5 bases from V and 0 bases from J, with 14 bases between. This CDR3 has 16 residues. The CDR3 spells CASSPPGVSSYNEQFF. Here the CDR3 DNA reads TGTGCCAGCAGTCCCCCGGGAGTAAGCTCCTACAATGAGCAGTTCTTC.

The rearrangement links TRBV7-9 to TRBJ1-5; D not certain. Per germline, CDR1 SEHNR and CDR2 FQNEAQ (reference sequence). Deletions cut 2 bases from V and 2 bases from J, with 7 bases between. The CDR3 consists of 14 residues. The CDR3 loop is CASSLSSGNQPQHF. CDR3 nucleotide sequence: TGTGCCAGCAGCTTAAGTTCGGGCAATCAGCCCCAGCATTTT.

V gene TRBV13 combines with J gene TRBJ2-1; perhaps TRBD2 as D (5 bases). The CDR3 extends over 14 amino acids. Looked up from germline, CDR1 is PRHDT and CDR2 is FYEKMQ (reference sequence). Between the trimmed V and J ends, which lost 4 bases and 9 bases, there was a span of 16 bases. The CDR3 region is CASSYGGEFTEQFF. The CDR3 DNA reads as TGTGCCAGCAGCTATGGTGGGGAGTTCACTGAGCAGTTCTTC.

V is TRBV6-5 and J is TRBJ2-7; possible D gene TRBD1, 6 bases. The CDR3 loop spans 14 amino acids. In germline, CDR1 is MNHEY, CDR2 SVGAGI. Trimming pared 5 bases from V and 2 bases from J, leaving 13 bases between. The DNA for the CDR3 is TGTGCCAGCAGTAGCCGGGACACCACCTACGAGCAGTACTTC. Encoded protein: CASSSRDTTYEQYF.

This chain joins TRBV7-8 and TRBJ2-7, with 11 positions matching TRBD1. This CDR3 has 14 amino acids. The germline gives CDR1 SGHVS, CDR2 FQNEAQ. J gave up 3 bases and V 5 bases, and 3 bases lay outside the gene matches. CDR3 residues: CASSRGQGGYEQYF. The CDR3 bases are TGTGCCAGCAGCAGGGGACAGGGGGGCTACGAGCAGTACTTC.

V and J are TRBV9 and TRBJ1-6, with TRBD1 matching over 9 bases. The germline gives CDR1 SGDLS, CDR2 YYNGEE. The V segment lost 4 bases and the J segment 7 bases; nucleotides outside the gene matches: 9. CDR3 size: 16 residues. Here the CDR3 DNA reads TGTGCCAGCAGCCCCGATCTCGGGACAGGGAATTCACCCCTCCACTTT. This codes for CASSPDLGTGNSPLHF.

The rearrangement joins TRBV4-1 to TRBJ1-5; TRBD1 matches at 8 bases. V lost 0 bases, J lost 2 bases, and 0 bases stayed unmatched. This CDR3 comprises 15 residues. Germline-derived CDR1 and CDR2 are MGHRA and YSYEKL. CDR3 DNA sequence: TGCGCCAGCAGCCAAGAACAGGGGGGCAATCAGCCCCAGCATTTT. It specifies CASSQEQGGNQPQHF.

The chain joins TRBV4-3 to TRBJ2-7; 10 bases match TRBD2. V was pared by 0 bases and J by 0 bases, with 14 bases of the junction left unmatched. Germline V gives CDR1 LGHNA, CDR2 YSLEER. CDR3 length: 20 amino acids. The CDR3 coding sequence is TGCGCCAGCAGCCAAGAGGTTCCAGGGCTAGCGGGAGCCAACTCCTACGAGCAGTACTTC. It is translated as CASSQEVPGLAGANSYEQYF.

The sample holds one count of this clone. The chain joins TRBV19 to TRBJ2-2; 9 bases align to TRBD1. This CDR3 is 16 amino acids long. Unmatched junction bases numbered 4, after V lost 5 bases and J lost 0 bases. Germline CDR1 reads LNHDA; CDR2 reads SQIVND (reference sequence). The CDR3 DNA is TGTGCCAGTAGTTCCGGACAGGGGCCGAACACCGGGGAGCTGTTTTTT. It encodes CASSSGQGPNTGELFF.

CDR3 protein: CASSGFDRVSRGSSYNEQFF. CDR3 DNA: TGTGCCAGCAGTGGGTTTGACAGGGTGTCTAGAGGGAGCTCCTACAATGAGCAGTTCTTC. The genes are TRBV2 and TRBJ2-1, with TRBD1 matching over 7 bases. The germline CDR1 and CDR2 sequences are SNHLY and FYNNEI. The V and J ends lost 4 bases and 0 bases, in that order; junction bases with no gene match: 18. The length of the CDR3 is 20 residues.

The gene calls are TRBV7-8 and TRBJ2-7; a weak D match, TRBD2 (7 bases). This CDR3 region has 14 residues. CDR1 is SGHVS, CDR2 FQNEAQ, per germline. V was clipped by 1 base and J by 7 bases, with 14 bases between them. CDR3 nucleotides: TGTGCCAGCAGCTTAGGTCGGGGGGCGAGGGAGCAGTACTTC. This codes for CASSLGRGAREQYF.

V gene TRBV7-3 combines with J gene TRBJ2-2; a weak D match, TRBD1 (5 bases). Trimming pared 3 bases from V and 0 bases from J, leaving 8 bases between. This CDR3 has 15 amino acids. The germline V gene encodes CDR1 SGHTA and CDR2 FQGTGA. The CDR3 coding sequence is TGTGCCAGCAGCTTTGCAGGGACGAACACCGGGGAGCTGTTTTTT. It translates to CASSFAGTNTGELFF. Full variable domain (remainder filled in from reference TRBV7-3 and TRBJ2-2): GAGVSQTPSNKVTEKGKYVELRCDPISGHTALYWYRQSLGQGPEFLIYFQGTGAADDSGLPNDRFFAVRPEGSVSTLKIQRTERGDSAVYLCASSFAGTNTGELFFGEGSRLTVL.

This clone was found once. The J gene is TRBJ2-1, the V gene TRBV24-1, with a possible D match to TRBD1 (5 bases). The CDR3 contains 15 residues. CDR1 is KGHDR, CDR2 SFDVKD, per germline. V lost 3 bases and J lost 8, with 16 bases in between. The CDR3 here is CATSDPQRQGHEQFF. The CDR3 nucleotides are TGTGCCACCAGTGATCCTCAAAGGCAGGGCCATGAGCAGTTCTTC.

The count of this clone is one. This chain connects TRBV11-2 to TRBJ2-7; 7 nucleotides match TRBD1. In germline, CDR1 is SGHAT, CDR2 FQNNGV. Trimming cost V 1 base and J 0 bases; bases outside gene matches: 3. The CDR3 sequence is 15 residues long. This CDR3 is CASSLGAGGSYEQYF. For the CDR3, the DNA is TGTGCCAGCAGCTTAGGTGCAGGGGGCTCCTACGAGCAGTACTTC.